Listed below are T cell receptor beta chains from one sample, sequenced in a study of control samples from healthy donors and cancer patients. Generated by immunoSEQ multiplex PCR, the TCRdb table keeps only in-frame clones and is missing some. Here the sample spans 79,000 or so clones, roughly nine tenths being singletons. Sequencing input: PBMCs. All receptors derive from a woman aged 45-65 years with colorectal cancer. Each CDR3 is given with its conserved first and last residue. The D gene is left open where the match is weak. A clone size is listed for some rows: how often the clone was seen (once, few, many), or a class if it is expanded.

J: TRBJ1-2; D: -; size: -; length: 12; V: TRBV7-2; DNA: TGTGCCAGCAGCCGGGACAACTATGGCTACACCTTC; CDR3: CASSRDNYGYTF
J: TRBJ2-1; D: -; size: -; length: 15; V: TRBV6-2/TRBV6-3; DNA: TGTGCCAGCAGTTATTCGGGGGCGGGGTACAATGAGCAGTTCTTC; CDR3: CASSYSGAGYNEQFF
J: TRBJ1-2; D: -; size: once; length: 15; V: TRBV28; DNA: TGTGCCAGCAGTTTAGGGGTGGTGGGGGGCTATGGCTACACCTTC; CDR3: CASSLGVVGGYGYTF
J: TRBJ1-2; D: TRBD1; size: -; length: 13; V: TRBV6-5; DNA: TGTGCCAGCAGTTTGACAGGGGGAGGCGGCTACACCTTC; CDR3: CASSLTGGGGYTF
J: TRBJ2-1; D: TRBD2; size: once; length: 16; V: TRBV5-1; DNA: TGCGCCAGCAGGCACTATAGCGGGGGTGGGTACAATGAGCAGTTCTTC; CDR3: CASRHYSGGGYNEQFF
J: TRBJ1-6; D: -; size: -; length: 14; V: TRBV27; DNA: TGTGCCAGCAGTCCCGACCTGGATAATTCACCCCTCCACTTT; CDR3: CASSPDLDNSPLHF
J: TRBJ2-3; D: TRBD2; size: -; length: 15; V: TRBV5-4; DNA: TGTGCCAGCAGCTTGGATCTCGCGGGGGTTGACACGCAGTATTTT; CDR3: CASSLDLAGVDTQYF
J: TRBJ2-3; D: -; size: -; length: 16; V: TRBV7-2; DNA: TGTGCCAGCAGCGGCCGCGGCGGGGCTGTCGGCGATACGCAGTATTTT; CDR3: CASSGRGGAVGDTQYF
J: TRBJ2-5; D: -; size: -; length: 16; V: TRBV5-6; DNA: TGTGCCAGCAGCGGCGGGCCCCACGAAAAGAGGGAGACCCAGTACTTC; CDR3: CASSGGPHEKRETQYF
J: TRBJ1-5; D: TRBD1; size: -; length: 16; V: TRBV19; DNA: TGTGCCAGTAGTACCGGACAGGGAAGTAGGTCTCAGCCCCAGCATTTT; CDR3: CASSTGQGSRSQPQHF
J: TRBJ2-2; D: -; size: few; length: 14; V: TRBV7-2; DNA: TGTGCCAGCAGCGGGACAAAGGACACCGGGGAGCTGTTTTTT; CDR3: CASSGTKDTGELFF
J: TRBJ1-3; D: TRBD1; size: -; length: 14; V: TRBV19; DNA: TGTGCCAGTAGCGACAGGGGATACGGAAACACCATATATTTT; CDR3: CASSDRGYGNTIYF
J: TRBJ1-1; D: -; size: -; length: 15; V: TRBV9; DNA: TGTGCCAGCAGCGTAGGAAGTACTACGAACACTGAAGCTTTCTTT; CDR3: CASSVGSTTNTEAFF
J: TRBJ1-2; D: -; size: -; length: 14; V: TRBV7-2; DNA: TGTGCCAGCAGCCCCGATGGAGGAGATAGAGGCTACACCTTC; CDR3: CASSPDGGDRGYTF
J: TRBJ2-1; D: TRBD2; size: -; length: 19; V: TRBV11-3; DNA: TGTGCCAGCAGCTTAGGAAGCGGGACTAGCGGGGGATCCTACAATGAGCAGTTCTTC; CDR3: CASSLGSGTSGGSYNEQFF
J: TRBJ1-2; D: -; size: -; length: 13; V: TRBV6-2/TRBV6-3; DNA: TGTGCCAGCAGTTATACAGGTGGCTATGGCTACACCTTC; CDR3: CASSYTGGYGYTF
J: TRBJ1-2; D: -; size: -; length: 15; V: TRBV4-3; DNA: TGCGCCAGCAGCCAATCCCTTGACAAGAACTATGGCTACACCTTC; CDR3: CASSQSLDKNYGYTF
J: TRBJ2-6; D: -; size: -; length: 16; V: TRBV10-3; DNA: TGTGCCATCAGTGACAGAGACGTCTCTGGGGCCAACGTCCTGACTTTC; CDR3: CAISDRDVSGANVLTF
J: TRBJ1-1; D: -; size: -; length: 11; V: TRBV6-2/TRBV6-3; DNA: TGTGCCAGCAGTTACTTAGGTGAAGCTTTCTTT; CDR3: CASSYLGEAFF
J: TRBJ1-3; D: -; size: -; length: 14; V: TRBV6-5; DNA: TGTGCCAGCAGTTTCACTTATCCTGGAAACACCATATATTTT; CDR3: CASSFTYPGNTIYF
J: TRBJ2-5; D: -; size: -; length: 12; V: TRBV6-5; DNA: TGTGCCAGCAGGCGCCCGGGGGAGACCCAGTACTTC; CDR3: CASRRPGETQYF
J: TRBJ1-1; D: -; size: once; length: 13; V: TRBV7-8; DNA: TGTGCCAGCAGCACTGGGGGGTACACTGAAGCTTTCTTT; CDR3: CASSTGGYTEAFF
J: TRBJ1-2; D: -; size: -; length: 12; V: TRBV6-5; DNA: TGTGCCAGCGGGAACAGGATGGGCGGCTACACCTTC; CDR3: CASGNRMGGYTF
J: TRBJ2-5; D: -; size: -; length: 13; V: TRBV7-2; DNA: TGTGCCAGCAGCTCCTCCTGGTGGGAGACCCAGTACTTC; CDR3: CASSSSWWETQYF